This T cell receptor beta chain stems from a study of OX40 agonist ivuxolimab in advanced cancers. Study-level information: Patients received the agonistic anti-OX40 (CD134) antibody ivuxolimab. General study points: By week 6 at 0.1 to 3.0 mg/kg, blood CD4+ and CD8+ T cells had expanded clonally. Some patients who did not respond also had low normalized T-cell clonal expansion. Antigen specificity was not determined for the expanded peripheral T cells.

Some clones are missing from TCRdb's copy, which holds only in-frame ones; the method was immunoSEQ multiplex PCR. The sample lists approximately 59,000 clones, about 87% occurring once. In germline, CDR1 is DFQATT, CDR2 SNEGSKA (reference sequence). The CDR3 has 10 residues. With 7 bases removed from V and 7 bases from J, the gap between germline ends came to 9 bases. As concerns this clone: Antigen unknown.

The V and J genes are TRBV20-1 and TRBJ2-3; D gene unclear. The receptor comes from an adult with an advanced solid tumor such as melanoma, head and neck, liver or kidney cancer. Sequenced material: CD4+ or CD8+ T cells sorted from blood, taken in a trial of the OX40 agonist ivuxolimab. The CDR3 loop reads CSVSLNTQYF. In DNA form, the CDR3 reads TGCAGTGTAAGCCTAAATACGCAGTATTTT.